This TCR beta chain comes out of a study of technical replicates of blood from a few donors. Measured with immunoSEQ multiplex PCR; TCRdb has only the in-frame clones, and not every one. The sample includes tens of thousands of clones, about nine tenths of them seen just once. In this sample, this clone turned up a few times. The length of the CDR3 is 17 residues. The germline V gene has CDR1 MRHNA and CDR2 SNTAGT. The V end lost 8 bases, the J end lost 0 bases, and 22 bases lay between the germline ends. This sequence originates from a human donor in good health. Sequenced sample: T cells isolated from PBMCs. The chain recombines TRBV6-4 with TRBJ1-2; D is ambiguous. The CDR3 DNA is TGTGCCAGCCACTCGCGCCCGGGTCCCACAACTAACTATGGCTACACCTTC. Encoded protein: CASHSRPGPTTNYGYTF.